This T cell receptor beta chain was sequenced in a study of control samples from healthy donors and cancer patients. Here immunoSEQ multiplex PCR was the method, and the copy in TCRdb shows in-frame clones only, minus some. The table lists over 100,000 clones, around 90% of them singletons, with around 2.3% in the top ten. This sequence originates from a man in his forties in good health. Material for sequencing was blood.

The CDR3 spells CASSSGTVNQPQHF. The CDR3 coding sequence is TGTGCCAGCAGTTCCGGGACTGTCAATCAGCCCCAGCATTTT. The gene calls are TRBV28 and TRBJ1-5, with a possible D match to TRBD1 (5 bases). V was clipped by 4 bases and J by 3 bases, with 10 bases between them. Germline V gives CDR1 MDHEN, CDR2 SYDVKM. The CDR3 totals 14 residues.